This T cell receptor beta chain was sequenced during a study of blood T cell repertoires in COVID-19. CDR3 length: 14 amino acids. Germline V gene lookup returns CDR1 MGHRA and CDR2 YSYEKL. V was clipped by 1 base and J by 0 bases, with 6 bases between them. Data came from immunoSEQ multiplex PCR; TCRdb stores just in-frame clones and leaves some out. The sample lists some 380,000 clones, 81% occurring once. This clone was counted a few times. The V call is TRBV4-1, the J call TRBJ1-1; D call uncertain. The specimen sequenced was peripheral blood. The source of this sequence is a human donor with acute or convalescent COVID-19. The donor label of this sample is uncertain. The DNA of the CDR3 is TGCGCCAGCAGCCAAGCAGGCTTGAACACTGAAGCTTTCTTT. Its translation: CASSQAGLNTEAFF.